These 31 T cell receptor beta chains were sequenced from one sample in a study of T cells in Graves' hyperthyroidism and ophthalmopathy (dated 2019 in TCRdb). Libraries were made using multiplex PCR. Sequenced on an Illumina HiSeq 2000. Amplification of TCR beta CDR3 regions was carried out from RNA transcripts. The first round of RT-PCR for the TCR CDR3 was performed with the HTBI primer set and the Qiagen OneStep RT-PCR kit. TCRdb cleaned the public reads at Q25 with fastp, built clones with MiXCR and kept in-frame beta chains. Each CDR3 protein gets just one entry, which takes the most common genes and DNA from the rows behind it. The sample table lists 30,000 to 35,000 distinct CDR3 sequences, about 52% of them with a count of one. The biggest ten clones account for under 30% of the sample. The sample was blood. All receptors derive from a woman aged 40 to 49 with Graves' ophthalmopathy.

The rearrangement uses TRBV7-6 and TRBJ2-1; perhaps TRBD1 as D (5 bases). V shed 6 bases and J shed 9 bases, with 15 bases lying between them. The V gene's germline CDR1 is SGHVS and CDR2 FNYEAQ. The CDR3 runs 13 residues. The CDR3 loop is CASSAQDRSEQFF. The CDR3 DNA sequence: TGTGCCAGCAGTGCACAGGACCGGAGTGAGCAGTTCTTC.

The chain employs TRBV20-1 and TRBJ2-3, with D unclear. CDR1 is DFQATT and CDR2 is SNEGSKA in the germline V gene (reference sequence). This CDR3 is 9 amino acids long. The CDR3 DNA is TGCAGGGTCGGAGATACGCAGTATTTT. It encodes CRVGDTQYF.

In regard to this clonotype: Since the CDR3 does not end with the conserved phenylalanine or tryptophan, this likely comes from a read error. The DNA is left out, because the CDR3 cannot be placed on it with certainty; the CDR3 is given as TCRdb lists it. The chain employs TRBV28 and TRBJ2-7; TRBD1 is the table's D call and was not checked against the DNA. Germline values: CDR1 MDHEN, CDR2 SYDVKM. A total of 11 residues make up the CDR3, ends included. CDR3 residues: CASSSGRVVYT.

This clonotype was observed many times. The V and J genes are TRBV6-6 and TRBJ2-1; D remains unclear. Between the trimmed V and J ends, which lost 5 bases and 4 bases, there was a span of 6 bases. The CDR3 spans 12 residues. Germline V CDR1 and CDR2: MNHNY, SVGAGI (reference sequence). The CDR3 sequence is CASSRPYNEQFF. The CDR3 DNA is TGTGCCAGCAGTCGCCCGTACAATGAGCAGTTCTTC.

The sample holds many counts of this clonotype. As DNA, the CDR3 is TGTGCCAGCAGTGACGGAGTTAGCGGGAGTCTCACCGGGGAGCTGTTTTTT. It codes for CASSDGVSGSLTGELFF. J is TRBJ2-2 and V is TRBV6-4; 9 bases fit TRBD2. This CDR3 has 17 residues. Looked up from germline, CDR1 is MRHNA and CDR2 is SNTAGT. V trimming: 2 bases; J trimming: 4 bases; junction bases outside the gene matches: 8.

This clonotype was detected many times. The rearrangement uses TRBV6-5 and TRBJ1-5; 8 nucleotides line up with TRBD1. Trimming took 6 bases from V and 3 from J; bases not matched to a gene: 7. Germline loops: CDR1 MNHEY, CDR2 SVGAGI. This CDR3 is built from 15 residues. The CDR3, as DNA: TGTGCCAGCAGGTCAACAGGGGGGAACAATCAGCCCCAGCATTTT. Translated: CASRSTGGNNQPQHF.

With respect to this clonotype: A much more abundant neighbour one base away suggests this may be a read error. This rearrangement joins TRBV3-1 to TRBJ2-1; D call uncertain. Germline V gives CDR1 LGHDT, CDR2 YNNKEL (reference sequence). CDR3 size: 13 residues. V was trimmed by 6 bases and J by 6 bases, leaving 12 bases between them. CDR3 sequence: CASSPGVCNEQFF. For the CDR3, the DNA is TGTGCCAGCAGTCCCGGAGTTTGCAATGAGCAGTTCTTC.

This clonotype has at least ten counts. The V and J genes are TRBV4-3 and TRBJ1-2; D possibly corresponds to TRBD1 (6 bases). The CDR3 runs 14 residues. V was cut by 6 bases and J by 2 bases, with 13 bases left in between. Germline V CDR1 and CDR2: LGHNA, YSLEER. In nucleotides, the CDR3 is TGCGCCAGCAGTCATACAACAGGGAACTATGGCTACACCTTC. Its translation: CASSHTTGNYGYTF.

The rearrangement links TRBV9 to TRBJ1-1, with a weak D call TRBD1 (5 bases). Germline V CDR1 and CDR2: SGDLS, YYNGEE. The CDR3 extends over 16 amino acids. Trimming took off 2 bases at V and 0 bases at J, with 14 bases between the two ends. The CDR3 here is CASSVGGRGVNTEAFF. The CDR3 bases are TGTGCCAGCAGCGTCGGGGGAAGAGGGGTGAACACTGAAGCTTTCTTT. Combining the CDR3 with reference TRBV9 and TRBJ1-1 gives the whole variable domain DSGVTQTPKHLITATGQRVTLRCSPRSGDLSVYWYQQSLDQGLQFLIQYYNGEERAKGNILERFSAQQFPDLHSELNLSSLELGDSALYFCASSVGGRGVNTEAFFGQGTRLTVV.

This clonotype was seen a handful of times. The chain links TRBV3-1 to TRBJ1-4; a possible D gene is TRBD1 (5 bases). The germline gives CDR1 LGHDT, CDR2 YNNKEL (reference sequence). There are 17 residues in the CDR3. V was clipped by 6 bases and J by 5 bases, with 22 bases between them. The CDR3 bases are TGTGCCAGCAGGGATCATTACCAGGGTGAGGCAAATGAAAAACTGTTTTTT. Its translation: CASRDHYQGEANEKLFF.

This sequence joins TRBV24-1 and TRBJ2-7; 10 bases align to TRBD2. The ends lost 4 bases at V and 6 bases at J; junction bases unmatched: 2. Germline loops: CDR1 KGHDR, CDR2 SFDVKD. This CDR3 region has 13 residues. CDR3 DNA sequence: TGTGCCACCAGTGAACCTAGCGGGAGCGAGCAGTACTTC. This encodes CATSEPSGSEQYF.

Turning to this clonotype: The junction departs from the called germline gene at one end, perhaps through a read error. The rearrangement uses TRBV11-1 and TRBJ2-5, with D possibly being TRBD1 or TRBD2 (5 bases each). Germline loops: CDR1 SGHAT, CDR2 FQDESV (reference sequence). There are 15 residues in the CDR3. This chain's CDR3 is CASSLLTGRQESQYF. As DNA, the CDR3 is TGTGCCAGCAGCTTATTAACGGGACGGCAAGAGTCCCAGTACTTC.

In its sample, this clonotype was seen many times. The DNA of the CDR3 is TGTGCCAGCAGCCAACGCGGACTAGCGGGAGCTCGGGAGCAGTACTTC. It is translated as CASSQRGLAGAREQYF. The V and J genes are TRBV3-1 and TRBJ2-7, with 13 bases aligning to TRBD2. CDR3 size: 16 residues. V gave up 2 bases and J gave up 7 bases; unmatched junction bases: 8. Germline loops: CDR1 LGHDT, CDR2 YNNKEL (reference sequence).

The chain carries TRBV2 and TRBJ2-1; 7 bases map to TRBD2. The CDR3 consists of 15 residues. Germline-derived CDR1 and CDR2 are SNHLY and FYNNEI. V trimming: 8 bases; J trimming: 10 bases; junction bases outside the gene matches: 17. CDR3 DNA: TGTGCCAGCTCGGAGGGGCAAGCGGGGCGGAGGGAGCAGTTCTTC. It yields the protein CASSEGQAGRREQFF.

The rearrangement links TRBV25-1 to TRBJ2-7; 8 nucleotides align to TRBD1. Germline assignment: CDR1 MGHDK and CDR2 SYGVNS. The CDR3 runs to 17 residues. After removal of 8 bases from V and 3 bases from J, the junction contained 18 bases not matched to a gene. The CDR3 DNA sequence: TGTGCCAGCTCAAACTCCGGGACGACAGGGGTCCTCTACGAGCAGTACTTC. Residues: CASSNSGTTGVLYEQYF.

This clonotype was seen once. Likely a read error: the CDR3 ends without its conserved phenylalanine or tryptophan. V is TRBV6-6 and J is TRBJ2-1, with 13 bases aligning to TRBD2. CDR1 is MNHNY, CDR2 SVGAGI, per germline (reference sequence). Germline trimming cut 5 bases from V and 4 bases from J; bases unmatched to any gene: 5. The CDR3 consists of 16 residues. CDR3 nucleotide sequence: TGTGCCAGCAGTGCCGGGACTAGCGGGATGTACAATGAGCAGTTCTGC. Amino acid sequence: CASSAGTSGMYNEQFC.

The chain uses TRBV29-1 and TRBJ2-5, with D possibly TRBD2 on 6 matching bases. This CDR3 region has 15 residues. V was cut by 1 base and J by 9 bases, with 21 bases left in between. CDR1 and CDR2 from the germline V gene are SQVTM and ANQGSEA. The CDR3 reads CSVEVPHGEVEAQYF. The CDR3 DNA follows: TGCAGCGTTGAAGTCCCCCATGGGGAGGTAGAAGCCCAGTACTTC.

J is TRBJ1-1 and V is TRBV5-1; D ambiguous. Between the trimmed V and J ends, which lost 4 bases and 12 bases, there was a span of 16 bases. The germline V gene encodes CDR1 SGHRS and CDR2 YFSETQ. The CDR3 consists of 12 residues. The CDR3 here is CASSPGLMGSFF. The CDR3 coding sequence is TGCGCCAGCAGCCCCGGTTTGATGGGGTCTTTCTTT.

This clonotype was observed once. One junction end disagrees with the germline gene, perhaps due to a read error. Here the CDR3 DNA reads TGTGCCATCAGTGACGGCGGGGGGGACACTGAAGCTCTCTTT. As protein: CAISDGGGDTEALF. J is TRBJ1-1 and V is TRBV10-3, with D possibly being TRBD1 (6 bases). The CDR3 has 14 amino acids. The germline V gene has CDR1 ENHRY and CDR2 SYGVKD.

The chain links TRBV20-1 to TRBJ1-2; TRBD1 is a possible D gene (5 bases). The CDR3 spans 14 residues. Trimming pared 2 bases from V and 3 bases from J, leaving 13 bases between. CDR1 and CDR2 (germline): DFQATT, SNEGSKA (reference sequence). The CDR3 DNA reads as TGCAGTGCTAGATCTGGCAGGGTGGACTATGGCTACACCTTC. Its protein product is CSARSGRVDYGYTF.

This clonotype has a count of ten or more. This chain links TRBV4-1 with TRBJ1-5; 7 bases agree with TRBD1. The length of the CDR3 is 15 residues. With V trimmed by 0 bases and J by 9 bases, 8 bases remained unmatched. CDR1 is MGHRA and CDR2 is YSYEKL in the germline V gene. The CDR3 DNA follows: TGCGCCAGCAGCCAAGAATTGAGGGGGCAGGGGCCCCAGCATTTT. This gives the protein CASSQELRGQGPQHF.

This clonotype was observed at least ten times. V and J are TRBV12-3 or TRBV12-4 and TRBJ2-1; no clear D. The CDR3 is 16 amino acids. V lost 5 bases and J lost 4, with 18 bases in between. Here the CDR3 DNA reads TGTGCCAGCAGTCAAACTCGAGTCACGGTTTACAATGAGCAGTTCTTC. Protein sequence: CASSQTRVTVYNEQFF.

Concerning this clonotype: An end of the junction does not agree with germline; a read error may underlie this. The chain recombines TRBV15 with TRBJ2-5; the match to TRBD1 covers 7 bases. Germline V lookup: CDR1 LNHNV, CDR2 YYDKDF (reference sequence). The CDR3 totals 13 residues. The CDR3 sequence: CATSGDREETQYF. CDR3 nucleotides: TGTGCCACCAGCGGAGACAGGGAAGAGACCCAGTACTTC.

Worth noting for this clonotype: Relative to the germline gene, one junction end is altered; a read error may explain this. This chain joins TRBV5-8 and TRBJ1-5, with 8 bases matching TRBD1. CDR1 is SGHTS and CDR2 is YDEGEE in the germline V gene. CDR3 size: 14 residues. In DNA, the CDR3 is TGTGCCAGCGGCTTAATCACAGGGGGGCAGCCCCAGCACTTT. Protein product: CASGLITGGQPQHF. The full variable domain, completed using reference TRBV5-8 and TRBJ1-5, is EAGVTQSPTHLIKTRGQQATLRCSPISGHTSVYWYQQALGLGLQFLLWYDEGEERNRGNFPPRFSGRQFPNYSSELNVNALELEDSALYLCASGLITGGQPQHFGDGTRLSIL.

The chain joins TRBV20-1 to TRBJ2-7; 8 bases agree with TRBD1. In germline, CDR1 is DFQATT, CDR2 SNEGSKA (reference sequence). The CDR3 runs 12 residues. With V trimmed by 4 bases and J by 5 bases, 4 bases remained unmatched. In DNA, the CDR3 is TGCAGTGCTACCCCAGGGGGCAACGAGCAGTACTTC. Translation gives CSATPGGNEQYF.

The chain links TRBV19 to TRBJ1-5; a weak D match, TRBD1 (6 bases). This CDR3 is 11 amino acids long. CDR1 and CDR2 (germline): LNHDA, SQIVND (reference sequence). Trimming took off 8 bases at V and 15 bases at J, with 17 bases between the two ends. The CDR3 nucleotides are TGTGCCAGTCAAAAGGGGGGCCTCACGCATTTT. It is translated as CASQKGGLTHF.

The chain couples TRBV7-6 to TRBJ2-5; 9 bases line up with TRBD1. V was clipped by 8 bases and J by 5 bases; unmatched bases: 12. The CDR3 runs to 15 residues. From germline, CDR1 is SGHVS and CDR2 FNYEAQ. CDR3 sequence: CASRRDRAGGETQYF. CDR3 coding DNA: TGTGCCAGCCGCCGGGACAGGGCGGGCGGGGAGACCCAGTACTTC.

The J gene is TRBJ2-3, the V gene TRBV19; D remains unclear. V lost 5 bases, J lost 0 bases, and 9 bases lay in between. The CDR3 is made up of 14 amino acids. Germline V gene data show CDR1 as LNHDA and CDR2 as SQIVND (reference sequence). The CDR3 protein is CASSAISSTDTQYF. The CDR3 region has the DNA TGTGCCAGTAGTGCTATTAGCAGCACAGATACGCAGTATTTT. The whole variable domain, remainder taken from reference TRBV19 and TRBJ2-3, is DGGITQSPKYLFRKEGQNVTLSCEQNLNHDAMYWYRQDPGQGLRLIYYSQIVNDFQKGDIAEGYSVSREKKESFPLTVTSAQKNPTAFYLCASSAISSTDTQYFGPGTRLTVL.

This clonotype counts as medium-sized. The CDR3 protein is CSGRDSGLADTQYF. CDR3 bases: TGCAGCGGTCGGGACAGTGGATTGGCAGATACGCAGTATTTT. The chain combines TRBV29-1 with TRBJ2-3; 7 bases agree with TRBD1. Trimming took 7 bases from V and 4 from J; bases not matched to a gene: 11. The CDR3 runs to 14 residues. Germline lookup yields CDR1 SQVTM and CDR2 ANQGSEA.

Ten or more counts support this clonotype. V and J are TRBV7-2 and TRBJ1-3; the D is unclear. Trimming shortened V by 4 bases and J by 0 bases, and 7 bases separated the two germline ends. The CDR3 is 14 amino acids. From germline, CDR1 is SGHTA and CDR2 FQGNSA. Here the CDR3 DNA reads TGTGCCAGCAGCTCTGGGCGCTCTGGAAACACCATATATTTT. It translates to CASSSGRSGNTIYF. Combining the CDR3 with reference TRBV7-2 and TRBJ1-3 gives the whole variable domain GAGVSQSPSNKVTEKGKDVELRCDPISGHTALYWYRQSLGQGLEFLIYFQGNSAPDKSGLPSDRFSAERTGGSVSTLTIQRTQQEDSAVYLCASSSGRSGNTIYFGEGSWLTVV.

This clonotype was seen only once. This sequence joins TRBV19 and TRBJ2-1; 10 nucleotides agree with TRBD2. Trimming at V came to 3 bases and at J to 9 bases, leaving 5 bases not matched to a gene. From germline, CDR1 is LNHDA and CDR2 SQIVND (reference sequence). The CDR3 totals 14 residues. Written as DNA, the CDR3 is TGTGCCAGTAGTATTCTAGCGGGAGTTCGTGAGCAGTTCTTC. Translation: CASSILAGVREQFF. Full variable domain (remainder filled in from reference TRBV19 and TRBJ2-1): DGGITQSPKYLFRKEGQNVTLSCEQNLNHDAMYWYRQDPGQGLRLIYYSQIVNDFQKGDIAEGYSVSREKKESFPLTVTSAQKNPTAFYLCASSILAGVREQFFGPGTRLTVL.